The 13 T cell receptor beta chains in this list originate from one sample, sequenced in a study of shared clonotypes between healthy human individuals. The repertoire was sequenced with immunoSEQ multiplex PCR; TCRdb's copy has only in-frame clones and lacks some. The table records some 1.1 million clones, 60% to 80% of them present only once. The specimen sequenced was memory CD4+ T cells from PBMCs. Subset: CD45RA-negative fraction. All receptors derive from a man aged 18 to 29 in good health. Some clones in this sample may be carry-over from other donors' samples.

The chain is built from TRBV5-1 and TRBJ2-2, with TRBD1 matching over 9 bases. Germline V CDR1 and CDR2: SGHRS, YFSETQ. V lost 4 bases, J lost 6 bases, and 7 bases stayed unmatched. There are 15 residues in the CDR3. CDR3 amino acids: CASSPQGAESGELFF. The CDR3 DNA follows: TGCGCCAGCAGCCCACAGGGGGCGGAGTCCGGGGAGCTGTTTTTT.

This chain connects TRBV4-3 to TRBJ2-5, with 7 bases fitting TRBD2. Germline V CDR1 and CDR2: LGHNA, YSLEER. Trimming at V came to 4 bases and at J to 4 bases, leaving 9 bases not matched to a gene. The length of the CDR3 is 15 residues. The CDR3: CASSLERDVSETQYF. In nucleotides, the CDR3 is TGCGCCAGCAGCCTGGAGCGGGACGTGTCAGAGACCCAGTACTTC.

The chain carries TRBV6-5 and TRBJ2-1; the D is unclear. This CDR3 is 14 amino acids long. Trimming removed 0 bases from V and 4 bases from J, with 7 bases in between. Germline loops: CDR1 MNHEY, CDR2 SVGAGI. The CDR3 sequence: CASSYSISYNEQFF. CDR3 in DNA: TGTGCCAGCAGTTACTCGATATCATACAATGAGCAGTTCTTC.

J is TRBJ2-2 and V is TRBV21-1; TRBD2, the table's D call, lacks a check against the DNA. TRBV21-1 is labeled a pseudogene. The CDR3 totals 15 residues. CDR3 in DNA: TGTGCCAGCAGACCGGGATTCGCGAACACCGGGGAGCTGTTTTTT. It is translated as CASRPGFANTGELFF.

This clone was detected a few times. The chain combines TRBV5-4 with TRBJ2-7, with TRBD2 matching 12 bases. The CDR3 has 15 residues. Trimming removed 7 bases from V and 0 bases from J; junction bases left unmatched: 5. Per germline, CDR1 SGHNT and CDR2 YYREEE (reference sequence). The chain's CDR3 is CASGLAGSLSYEQYF. The CDR3 coding sequence is TGTGCCAGCGGACTAGCGGGATCCCTCTCCTACGAGCAGTACTTC.

CDR3 in amino acids: CASSRDRFNQPQHF. The CDR3 DNA reads TGTGCCAGCAGCCGAGACAGGTTCAATCAGCCCCAGCATTTT. This chain uses TRBV6-6 with TRBJ1-5; maybe TRBD1 (6 bases). The CDR3 contains 14 residues. With 6 bases removed from V and 3 bases from J, the gap between germline ends came to 12 bases. Germline lookup yields CDR1 MNHNY and CDR2 SVGAGI (reference sequence).

The rearrangement links TRBV11-3 to TRBJ2-1; 10 positions match TRBD2. Germline trimming cut 0 bases from V and 5 bases from J; bases unmatched to any gene: 7. CDR3 length: 17 amino acids. Germline V CDR1 and CDR2: SGHNT, YENEEA. The CDR3 spells CASSLEGVAGGNNEQFF. The CDR3 DNA follows: TGTGCCAGCAGCTTAGAGGGAGTAGCGGGAGGTAACAATGAGCAGTTCTTC.

This clone appeared once. This sequence joins TRBV14 and TRBJ2-3; D not certain. Deletions cut 1 base from V and 4 bases from J, with 15 bases between. CDR1 and CDR2 (germline): SGHDN, FVKESK. There are 16 residues in the CDR3. CDR3 DNA sequence: TGTGCCAGCAGCCAAGTTCGGCCCCTAGGCGCAGATACGCAGTATTTT. Its translation: CASSQVRPLGADTQYF.

This clone was detected once. The V and J genes are TRBV4-2 and TRBJ1-3; no clear D. Trimming shortened V by 2 bases and J by 4 bases, and 24 bases separated the two germline ends. This CDR3 contains 19 residues. The V gene's germline CDR1 is LGHNA and CDR2 YNFKEQ. The CDR3 sequence is CASSQRVGNLFHEGNTIYF. The DNA for the CDR3 is TGTGCCAGCAGCCAAAGGGTAGGGAACCTATTCCACGAAGGAAACACCATATATTTT.

The rearrangement links TRBV5-1 to TRBJ2-2, with D perhaps assigned TRBD1 or TRBD2 (5 bases each). Per germline, CDR1 SGHRS and CDR2 YFSETQ. The V end lost 5 bases, the J end lost 6 bases, and 14 bases lay between the germline ends. The CDR3 is made up of 14 amino acids. The CDR3 DNA reads TGCGCCAGCAGACCCACTAGAGGGGCCGGGGAGCTGTTTTTT. Translating it yields CASRPTRGAGELFF.

A few counts support this clone. V is TRBV11-3 and J is TRBJ2-5, with D perhaps matching TRBD2 (7 bases). This CDR3 is built from 12 residues. CDR1 is SGHNT, CDR2 YENEEA, per germline. V dropped 3 bases and J dropped 11 bases, with 13 bases sitting between them. For the CDR3, the DNA is TGTGCCAGCAGCTTGGGGGGGCGAGAGCAGTACTTC. Encoded protein: CASSLGGREQYF.

V is TRBV19 and J is TRBJ2-5, with 9 bases lining up with TRBD2. Germline loops: CDR1 LNHDA, CDR2 SQIVND (reference sequence). The junction had 4 bases not matched to a gene; V was cut back by 4 bases and J by 1 base. The CDR3 has 15 residues. The CDR3 DNA is TGTGCCAGTAGTACGGCTAGCGGGGCCCAAGAGACCCAGTACTTC. Its translation is CASSTASGAQETQYF.

The chain combines TRBV28 with TRBJ2-1; 8 nucleotides align to TRBD1. Germline CDR1 is MDHEN and CDR2 is SYDVKM. J was trimmed by 7 bases and V by 4 bases; bases with no gene match: 21. This CDR3 has 19 amino acids. The CDR3, as DNA: TGTGCCAGCAGTTCTCGGACAGGGACCCCCTCTTGGTCGTATAATGAGCAGTTCTTC. This encodes CASSSRTGTPSWSYNEQFF.